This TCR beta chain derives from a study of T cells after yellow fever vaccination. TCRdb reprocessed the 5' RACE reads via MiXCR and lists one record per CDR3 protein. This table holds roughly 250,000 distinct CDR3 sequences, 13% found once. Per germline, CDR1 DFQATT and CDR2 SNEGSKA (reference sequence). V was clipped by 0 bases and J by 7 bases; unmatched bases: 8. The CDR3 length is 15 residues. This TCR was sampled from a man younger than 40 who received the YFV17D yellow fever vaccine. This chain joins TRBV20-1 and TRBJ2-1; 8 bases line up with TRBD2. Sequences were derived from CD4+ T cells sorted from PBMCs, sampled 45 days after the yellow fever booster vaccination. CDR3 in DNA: TGCAGTGCTAGAGATGGCAGCGGGAGACAGAATGAGCAGTTCTTC. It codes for CSARDGSGRQNEQFF.